Below, 24 T cell receptor beta chains from the same sample are listed, as sequenced in a study of CD8 T cells in Susac syndrome. RNA totalling about 0.45 to 1 ug underwent reverse transcription with random hexamers. MiXCR was run by TCRdb on the immunoSEQ multiplex PCR reads, yielding one entry per CDR3 protein. The data show 150,000 or so distinct CDR3 sequences, approximately 95% seen once. Material for sequencing was CD4+ T cells from PBMCs. All receptors derive from a human donor with Susac syndrome.

The V and J genes are TRBV15 and TRBJ1-1; D unclear. This CDR3 contains 14 residues. Trimming shortened V by 3 bases and J by 7 bases, and 15 bases separated the two germline ends. Germline V gene sequence: CDR1 LNHNV, CDR2 YYDKDF (reference sequence). The CDR3 sequence: CATSSGPRGREAFF. The CDR3 DNA sequence: TGTGCCACCAGCAGCGGGCCAAGAGGGCGTGAAGCTTTCTTT.

The chain joins TRBV3-1 to TRBJ1-2; 10 bases match TRBD1. CDR1 LGHDT and CDR2 YNNKEL come from the germline V gene (reference sequence). The CDR3 spans 13 residues. V dropped 4 bases and J dropped 7; count of bases not matched to a gene: 3. This CDR3 is CASSRQGAGGYTF. CDR3 DNA: TGTGCCAGCAGCCGACAGGGGGCGGGTGGCTACACCTTC.

This clonotype was observed a single time. CDR3 in DNA: TGCAGTGCTAGAGATTCCGGGGAAGTTACAGAGACCCAGTACTTC. It codes for CSARDSGEVTETQYF. This chain connects TRBV20-1 to TRBJ2-5; possibly TRBD2 for D (5 bases). The CDR3 sequence is 15 residues long. With 0 bases removed from V and 4 bases from J, the gap between germline ends came to 15 bases. Germline V CDR1 and CDR2: DFQATT, SNEGSKA (reference sequence).

The rearrangement links TRBV7-8 to TRBJ2-3; 8 nucleotides agree with TRBD2. Germline CDR1 reads SGHVS; CDR2 reads FQNEAQ. With 5 bases clipped from V and 5 bases from J, the junction kept 6 bases outside the gene matches. The length of the CDR3 is 14 residues. The CDR3: CASSGTSHLDTQYF. DNA for the CDR3: TGTGCCAGCAGCGGGACTAGTCATCTAGATACGCAGTATTTT.

The gene calls are TRBV5-6 and TRBJ1-1; D gene ambiguous. The CDR3 sequence is 13 residues long. Germline values: CDR1 SGHDT, CDR2 YYEEEE. Trimming took 0 bases from V and 1 from J, leaving 4 bases between them. The CDR3 coding sequence is TGTGCCAGCAGCTTGGCCGCGAACACTGAAGCTTTCTTT. The encoded protein is CASSLAANTEAFF.

V gene TRBV21-1 combines with J gene TRBJ1-2; the DNA was not used to check the table's D call, TRBD1. TRBV21-1 is reported as a pseudogene. CDR3 length: 14 residues. CDR3 region: CASDRDSCLEGYTF. Here the CDR3 DNA reads TGTGCCAGCGACCGGGACAGCTGTTTGGAGGGCTACACCTTC.

V usage is TRBV27 and J usage is TRBJ2-4, with a possible D match to TRBD2 (5 bases). The CDR3 runs to 13 residues. V gave up 2 bases and J gave up 4 bases, with 6 bases separating them. Per germline, CDR1 MNHEY and CDR2 SMNVEV (reference sequence). The CDR3 spells CASSLTGKNIQYF. In nucleotides, the CDR3 is TGTGCCAGCAGTTTAACGGGAAAAAACATTCAGTACTTC.

The rearrangement joins TRBV5-1 to TRBJ2-1; 11 bases align to TRBD2. The ends lost 2 bases at V and 1 base at J; junction bases unmatched: 2. The CDR3 covers 16 residues. Germline loops: CDR1 SGHRS, CDR2 YFSETQ. CDR3 bases: TGCGCCAGCAGCTTTACTAGCGGGGGTTCCTACAATGAGCAGTTCTTC. Amino acid sequence: CASSFTSGGSYNEQFF.

The rearrangement uses TRBV6-6 and TRBJ2-3, with 7 bases identical to TRBD2. The CDR3 is 14 residues long. V lost 6 bases, J lost 2 bases, and 5 bases stayed unmatched. Looked up from germline, CDR1 is MNHNY and CDR2 is SVGAGI (reference sequence). This chain's CDR3 is CASRSGVDTDTQYF. CDR3 bases: TGTGCCAGCAGAAGCGGGGTCGACACAGATACGCAGTATTTT.

V is TRBV29-1 and J is TRBJ1-2, with D tentatively TRBD1 (6 bases). The CDR3 runs to 13 residues. V lost 3 bases and J 4 bases, leaving 12 bases between the germline ends. Germline values: CDR1 SQVTM, CDR2 ANQGSEA. In nucleotides, the CDR3 is TGCAGCGTTGAGGGGAGGGGGAGCTATGGCTACACCTTC. It codes for CSVEGRGSYGYTF.

This sequence joins TRBV15 and TRBJ1-2; D perhaps matches TRBD1 (5 bases). V was clipped by 5 bases and J by 3 bases, with 13 bases between them. In germline, CDR1 is LNHNV, CDR2 YYDKDF (reference sequence). The CDR3 runs 14 residues. CDR3 sequence (DNA): TGTGCCACCAGCCCGGGGGGAGGGGACTATGGCTACACCTTC. This sequence encodes CATSPGGGDYGYTF.

The DNA of the CDR3 is TGTGCCAGCAGCCATGGGGGCAAGATGAACACTGAAGCTTTCTTT. Translated: CASSHGGKMNTEAFF. The chain couples TRBV3-1 to TRBJ1-1, with D possibly matching TRBD1 (6 bases). Trimming took off 3 bases at V and 0 bases at J, with 11 bases between the two ends. CDR1 is LGHDT and CDR2 is YNNKEL in the germline V gene (reference sequence). There are 15 residues in the CDR3. Full variable domain (rest looked up from reference TRBV3-1 and TRBJ1-1): DTAVSQTPKYLVTQMGNDKSIKCEQNLGHDTMYWYKQDSKKFLKIMFSYNNKELIINETVPNRFSPKSPDKAHLNLHINSLELGDSAVYFCASSHGGKMNTEAFFGQGTRLTVV.

V usage is TRBV11-3 and J usage is TRBJ1-2; D unclear. The ends were cut back, 2 bases at V and 7 bases at J, with 8 bases in the middle. The CDR3 consists of 12 residues. From germline, CDR1 is SGHNT and CDR2 YENEEA. Here the CDR3 DNA reads TGTGCCAGCAGCTTAAACGGGTTTGGCTACACCTTC. Protein: CASSLNGFGYTF.

This chain joins TRBV2 and TRBJ2-7; tentative D call: TRBD1 (5 bases). This CDR3 region has 13 residues. Germline CDR1 SNHLY, CDR2 FYNNEI. V lost 5 bases and J 4 bases, leaving 12 bases between the germline ends. The CDR3 region is CASSQGVGYEQYF. CDR3 DNA: TGTGCCAGCAGTCAAGGGGTTGGATACGAGCAGTACTTC.

The chain carries TRBV20-1 and TRBJ2-5, with a possible D match to TRBD1 (6 bases). In germline, CDR1 is DFQATT, CDR2 SNEGSKA (reference sequence). This CDR3 region has 15 residues. The ends were cut back, 0 bases at V and 5 bases at J, with 16 bases in the middle. CDR3 coding DNA: TGCAGTGCTAGAGATCATGTGGCTAGGGGGGAGACCCAGTACTTC. Protein sequence: CSARDHVARGETQYF.

The table lists this clonotype with a count of one. The chain joins TRBV7-8 to TRBJ2-1; 7 nucleotides match TRBD2. Trimming took 1 base from V and 7 from J; bases not matched to a gene: 4. The CDR3 sequence is 14 residues long. The germline V gene encodes CDR1 SGHVS and CDR2 FQNEAQ. Here the CDR3 DNA reads TGTGCCAGCAGCTTAGAACGCGGGAGAAATGAGCAGTTCTTC. Its protein is CASSLERGRNEQFF.

The chain carries TRBV20-1 and TRBJ2-7, with 9 bases fitting TRBD1. The V and J ends lost 3 bases and 3 bases, in that order; junction bases with no gene match: 6. The CDR3 has 14 amino acids. Germline values: CDR1 DFQATT, CDR2 SNEGSKA (reference sequence). CDR3: CSASRDRDLYEQYF. CDR3 nucleotides: TGCAGTGCTAGCCGGGACAGGGATCTCTACGAGCAGTACTTC.

This clonotype was seen once. The chain joins TRBV6-6 to TRBJ2-3, with 7 bases identical to TRBD2. Germline CDR1 is MNHNY and CDR2 is SVGAGI (reference sequence). This CDR3 contains 14 residues. V was clipped by 5 bases and J by 6 bases; unmatched bases: 8. In DNA form, the CDR3 reads TGTGCCAGCAGTCACCACTACGGGGGGGATACGCAGTATTTT. Translated, it gives CASSHHYGGDTQYF.

The chain employs TRBV14 and TRBJ1-5; 7 bases are a match to TRBD1. The CDR3 spans 14 residues. Germline assignment: CDR1 SGHDN and CDR2 FVKESK. The trim removed 1 base at V and 7 bases at J, leaving 4 bases unmatched. Here the CDR3 DNA reads TGTGCCAGCAGCCAAGGACAGGGTGGGCAGCCCCAGCATTTT. This gives the protein CASSQGQGGQPQHF.

V gene TRBV12-3 or TRBV12-4 combines with J gene TRBJ2-6, with 8 bases matching TRBD1. CDR3 length: 20 amino acids. After removal of 6 bases from V and 2 bases from J, the junction contained 18 bases not matched to a gene. The CDR3 reads CASSPTDYQGAEAGANVLTF. The CDR3 DNA reads TGTGCCAGCAGCCCTACAGATTACCAGGGGGCGGAAGCTGGGGCCAACGTCCTGACTTTC.

V gene TRBV12-3 or TRBV12-4 combines with J gene TRBJ2-5; TRBD2 agrees at 7 bases. J gave up 4 bases and V 3 bases, and 8 bases lay outside the gene matches. The CDR3 is made up of 15 amino acids. CDR3 sequence reads: CASSFGLVGLETQYF. The CDR3 DNA is TGTGCCAGCAGTTTCGGACTAGTGGGGCTAGAGACCCAGTACTTC.

The chain carries TRBV7-2 and TRBJ2-1; D is possibly TRBD2 (7 bases). Trimming took off 5 bases at V and 7 bases at J, with 15 bases between the two ends. The CDR3 is 14 amino acids. Germline CDR1 reads SGHTA; CDR2 reads FQGNSA. CDR3 coding DNA: TGTGCCAGCAGCAGAGGGGGGGCGCAAAATGAGCAGTTCTTC. It translates to CASSRGGAQNEQFF.

The gene calls are TRBV28 and TRBJ1-4; D uncertain. The V end was cut by 11 bases, the J end by 7 bases, with 11 bases between. CDR3 length: 11 residues. Germline V gene data show CDR1 as MDHEN and CDR2 as SYDVKM. CDR3 coding DNA: TGTGCCGCCAGATTGGGTGAAAAACTGTTTTTT. Protein sequence: CAARLGEKLFF.

A single count supports this clonotype. This chain connects TRBV3-1 to TRBJ1-5, with D possibly TRBD1 on 5 matching bases. The CDR3 totals 14 residues. Trimming stripped 0 bases from V and 11 bases from J, with 14 bases between. Germline loops: CDR1 LGHDT, CDR2 YNNKEL (reference sequence). The chain's CDR3 is CASSQDRGSLAQHF. The CDR3, as DNA: TGTGCCAGCAGCCAAGATAGGGGAAGTCTAGCCCAGCATTTT.